This entry describes one T cell receptor (beta chain). Its antigen is unidentified. This sample stems from a study of T cell responses to AZD1222 COVID-19 vaccine. The study, taken as a whole, reports: Close to half of spike-specific TCRs reportedly recognize unmutated variant regions. Only six people who got AZD1222 tested seropositive at baseline.

Repertoires were generated with immunoSEQ multiplex PCR, while TCRdb's copy carries only in-frame clones and drops some. The sample lists about 150,000 clones, about 90% occurring once. Trimming removed 3 bases from V and 3 bases from J; junction bases left unmatched: 3. The CDR3 sequence is 15 residues long. CDR1 and CDR2 (germline): LNHNV, YYDKDF (reference sequence). The sequence was collected from an adult in good health. The sample consisted of peripheral blood, taken on day 0 of AZD1222 vaccination. The J gene is TRBJ1-1, the V gene TRBV15; 11 bases fit TRBD1. This chain's CDR3 is CATSRDRGLDTEAFF. DNA of the CDR3: TGTGCCACCAGCAGGGACAGGGGGCTGGACACTGAAGCTTTCTTT.